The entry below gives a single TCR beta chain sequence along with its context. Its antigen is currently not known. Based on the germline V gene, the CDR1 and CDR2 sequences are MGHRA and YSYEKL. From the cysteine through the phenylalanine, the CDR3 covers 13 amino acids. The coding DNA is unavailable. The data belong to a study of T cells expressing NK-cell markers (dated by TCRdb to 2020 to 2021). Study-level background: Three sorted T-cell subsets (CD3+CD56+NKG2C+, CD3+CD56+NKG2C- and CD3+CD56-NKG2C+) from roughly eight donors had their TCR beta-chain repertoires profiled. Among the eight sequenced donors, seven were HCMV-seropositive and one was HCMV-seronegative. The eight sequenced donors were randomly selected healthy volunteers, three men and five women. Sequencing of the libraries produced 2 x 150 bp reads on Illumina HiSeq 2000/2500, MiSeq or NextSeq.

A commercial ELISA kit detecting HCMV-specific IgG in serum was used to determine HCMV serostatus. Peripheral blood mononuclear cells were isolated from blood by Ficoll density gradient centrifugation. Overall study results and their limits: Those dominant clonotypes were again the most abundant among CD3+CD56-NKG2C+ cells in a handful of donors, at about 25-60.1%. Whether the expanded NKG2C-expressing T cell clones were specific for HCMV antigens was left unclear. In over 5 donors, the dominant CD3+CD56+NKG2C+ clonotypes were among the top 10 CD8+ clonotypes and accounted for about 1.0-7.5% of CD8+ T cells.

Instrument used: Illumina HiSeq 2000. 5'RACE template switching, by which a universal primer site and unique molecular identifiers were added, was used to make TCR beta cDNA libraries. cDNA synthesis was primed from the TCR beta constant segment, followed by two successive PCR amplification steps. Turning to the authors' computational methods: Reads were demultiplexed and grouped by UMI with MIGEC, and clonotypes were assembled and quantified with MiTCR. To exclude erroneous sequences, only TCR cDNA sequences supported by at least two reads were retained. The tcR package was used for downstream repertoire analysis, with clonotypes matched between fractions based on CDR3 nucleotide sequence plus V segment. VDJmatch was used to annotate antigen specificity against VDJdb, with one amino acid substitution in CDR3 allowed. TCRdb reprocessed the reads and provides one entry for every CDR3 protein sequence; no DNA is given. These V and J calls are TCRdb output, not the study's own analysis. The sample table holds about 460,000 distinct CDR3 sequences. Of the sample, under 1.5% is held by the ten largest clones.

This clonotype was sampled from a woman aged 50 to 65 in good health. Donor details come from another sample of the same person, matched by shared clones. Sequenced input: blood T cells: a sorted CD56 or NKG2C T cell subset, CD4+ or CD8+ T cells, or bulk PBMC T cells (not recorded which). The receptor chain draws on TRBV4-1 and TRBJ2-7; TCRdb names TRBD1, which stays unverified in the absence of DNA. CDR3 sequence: CASSLGEGWEQYF.